The subject of this entry is one TCR beta chain. The data derive from a study of T-cell reconstitution after alpha-beta-depleted transplantation in children. CDR1 and CDR2 (germline): DFQATT, SNEGSKA (reference sequence). Trimming cost V 0 bases and J 8 bases, with 10 bases left between them. The CDR3 has 12 residues. This sample's TCRbeta library carried unique molecular identifier barcodes. In TCRdb, the PCR reads were re-called with MiXCR into one record per CDR3 protein. The sample has some 550,000 distinct CDR3 sequences, 15% to 20% seen once. This receptor was taken from a human donor who donated a stem cell graft to a child with acute lymphoblastic leukemia. The chain employs TRBV20-1 and TRBJ1-1, with D unresolved. The sample was PBMCs from the stem cell graft donor, taken from the stem cell graft. This CDR3 reads CSARDWSREAFF. The DNA of the CDR3 is TGCAGTGCTAGAGATTGGAGCCGAGAAGCTTTCTTT.